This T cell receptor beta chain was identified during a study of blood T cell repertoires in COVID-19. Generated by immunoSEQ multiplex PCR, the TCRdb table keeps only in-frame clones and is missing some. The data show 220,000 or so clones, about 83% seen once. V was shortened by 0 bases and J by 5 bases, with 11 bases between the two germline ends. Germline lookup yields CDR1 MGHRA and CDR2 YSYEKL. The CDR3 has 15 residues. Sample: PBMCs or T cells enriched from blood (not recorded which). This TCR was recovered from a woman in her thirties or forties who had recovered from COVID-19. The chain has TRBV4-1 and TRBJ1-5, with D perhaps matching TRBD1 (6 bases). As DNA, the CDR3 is TGCGCCAGCAGCCAAGACCACAGGGCGCATCAGCCCCAGCATTTT. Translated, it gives CASSQDHRAHQPQHF.